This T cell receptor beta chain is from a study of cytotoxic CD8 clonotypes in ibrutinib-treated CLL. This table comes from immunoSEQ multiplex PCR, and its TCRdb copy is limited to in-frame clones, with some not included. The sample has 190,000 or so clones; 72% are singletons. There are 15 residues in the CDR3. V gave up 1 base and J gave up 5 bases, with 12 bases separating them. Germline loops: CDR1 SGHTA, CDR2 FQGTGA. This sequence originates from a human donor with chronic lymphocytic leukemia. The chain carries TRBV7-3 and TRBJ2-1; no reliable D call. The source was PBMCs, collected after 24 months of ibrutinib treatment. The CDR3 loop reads CASSLIPQTHNEQFF. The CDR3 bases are TGTGCCAGCAGCTTAATCCCACAAACTCACAATGAGCAGTTCTTC.